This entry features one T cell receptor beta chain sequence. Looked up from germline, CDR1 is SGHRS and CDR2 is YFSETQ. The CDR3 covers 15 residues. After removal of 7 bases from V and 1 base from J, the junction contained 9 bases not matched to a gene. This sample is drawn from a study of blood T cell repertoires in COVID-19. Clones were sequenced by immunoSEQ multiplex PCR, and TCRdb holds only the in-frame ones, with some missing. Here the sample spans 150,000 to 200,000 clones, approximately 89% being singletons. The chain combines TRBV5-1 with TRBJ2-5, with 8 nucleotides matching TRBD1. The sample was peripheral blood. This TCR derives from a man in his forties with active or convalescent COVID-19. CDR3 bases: TGCGCCAGCGGTCCCGGGACAGGACCCCAAGAGACCCAGTACTTC. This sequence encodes CASGPGTGPQETQYF. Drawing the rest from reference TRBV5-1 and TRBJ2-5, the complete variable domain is KAGVTQTPRYLIKTRGQQVTLSCSPISGHRSVSWYQQTPGQGLQFLFEYFSETQRNKGNFPGRFSGRQFSNSRSEMNVSTLELGDSALYLCASGPGTGPQETQYFGPGTRLLVL.